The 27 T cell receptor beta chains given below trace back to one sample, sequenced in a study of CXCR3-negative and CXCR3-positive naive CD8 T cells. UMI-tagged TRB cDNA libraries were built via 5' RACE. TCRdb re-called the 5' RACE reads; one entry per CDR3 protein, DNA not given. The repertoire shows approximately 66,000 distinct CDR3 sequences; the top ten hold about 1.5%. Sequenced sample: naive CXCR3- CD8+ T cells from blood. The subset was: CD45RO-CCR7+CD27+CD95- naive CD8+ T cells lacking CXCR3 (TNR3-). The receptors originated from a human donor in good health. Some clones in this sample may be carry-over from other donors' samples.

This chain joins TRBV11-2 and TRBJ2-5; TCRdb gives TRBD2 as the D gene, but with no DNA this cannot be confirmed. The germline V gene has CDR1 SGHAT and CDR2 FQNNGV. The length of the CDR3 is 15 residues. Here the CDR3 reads CASSIIAGGPTGPNF.

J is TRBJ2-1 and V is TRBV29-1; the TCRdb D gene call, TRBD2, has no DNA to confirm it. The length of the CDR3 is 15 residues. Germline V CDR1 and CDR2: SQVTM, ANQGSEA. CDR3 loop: CSVEKGTSSYNEQFF.

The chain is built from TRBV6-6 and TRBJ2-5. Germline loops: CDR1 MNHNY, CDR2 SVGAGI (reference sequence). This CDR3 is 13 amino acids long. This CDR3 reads CASSYSLYETQYF.

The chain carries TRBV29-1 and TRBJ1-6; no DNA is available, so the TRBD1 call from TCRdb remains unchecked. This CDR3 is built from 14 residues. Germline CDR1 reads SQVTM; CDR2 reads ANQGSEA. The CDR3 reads CSVLTGGERSPLHF.

The chain's CDR3 is CASSSGPSSYNEQFF. The chain couples TRBV10-1 to TRBJ2-1; the TRBD2 assignment by TCRdb is unverifiable without DNA. This CDR3 has 15 amino acids. Germline CDR1 is WNHNN and CDR2 is SYGVQD (reference sequence).

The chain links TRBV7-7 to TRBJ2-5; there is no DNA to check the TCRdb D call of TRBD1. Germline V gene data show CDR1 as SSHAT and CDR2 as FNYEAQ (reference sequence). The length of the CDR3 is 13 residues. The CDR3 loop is CASSQVAGETQYF.

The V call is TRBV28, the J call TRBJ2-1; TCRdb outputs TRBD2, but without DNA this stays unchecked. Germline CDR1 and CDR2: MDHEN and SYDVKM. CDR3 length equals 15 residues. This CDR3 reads CASSLYASGYNEQFF. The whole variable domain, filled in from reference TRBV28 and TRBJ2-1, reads DVKVTQSSRYLVKRTGEKVFLECVQDMDHENMFWYRQDPGLGLRLIYFSYDVKMKEKGDIPEGYSVSREKKERFSLILESASTNQTSMYLCASSLYASGYNEQFFGPGTRLTVL.

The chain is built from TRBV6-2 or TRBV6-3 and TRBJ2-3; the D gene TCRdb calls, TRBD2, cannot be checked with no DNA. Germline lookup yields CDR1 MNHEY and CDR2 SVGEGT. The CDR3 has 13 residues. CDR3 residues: CATSLAGADTQYF.

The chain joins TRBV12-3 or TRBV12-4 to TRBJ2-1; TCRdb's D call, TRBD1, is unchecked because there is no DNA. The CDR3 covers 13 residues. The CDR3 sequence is CASSLGRAGEQFF.

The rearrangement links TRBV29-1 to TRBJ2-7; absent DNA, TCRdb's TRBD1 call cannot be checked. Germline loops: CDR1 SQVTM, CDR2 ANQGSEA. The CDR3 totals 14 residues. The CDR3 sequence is CSAYPLNRGYEQYF.

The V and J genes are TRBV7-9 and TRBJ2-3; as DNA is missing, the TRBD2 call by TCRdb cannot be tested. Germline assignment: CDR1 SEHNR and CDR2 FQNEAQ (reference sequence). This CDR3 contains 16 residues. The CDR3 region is CASSSLTSGGTDTQYF.

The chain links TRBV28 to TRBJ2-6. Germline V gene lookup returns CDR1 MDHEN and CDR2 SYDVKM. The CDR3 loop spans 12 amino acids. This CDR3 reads CASSFGANVLTF. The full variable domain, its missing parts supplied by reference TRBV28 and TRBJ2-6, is DVKVTQSSRYLVKRTGEKVFLECVQDMDHENMFWYRQDPGLGLRLIYFSYDVKMKEKGDIPEGYSVSREKKERFSLILESASTNQTSMYLCASSFGANVLTFGAGSRLTVL.

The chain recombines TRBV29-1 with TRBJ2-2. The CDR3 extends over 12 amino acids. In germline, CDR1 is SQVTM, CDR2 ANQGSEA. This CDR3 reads CSVEQATGELFF.

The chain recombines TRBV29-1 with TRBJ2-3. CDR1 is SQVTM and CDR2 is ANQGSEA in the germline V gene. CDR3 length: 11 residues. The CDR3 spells CSVPGADTQYF.

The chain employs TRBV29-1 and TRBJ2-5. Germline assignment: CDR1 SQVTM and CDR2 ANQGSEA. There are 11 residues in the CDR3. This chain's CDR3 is CSVAGYGAQYF.

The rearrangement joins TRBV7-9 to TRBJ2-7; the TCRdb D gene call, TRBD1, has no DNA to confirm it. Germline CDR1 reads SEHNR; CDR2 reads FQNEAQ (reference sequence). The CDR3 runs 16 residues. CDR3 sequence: CASSPAGTQSSYEQYF. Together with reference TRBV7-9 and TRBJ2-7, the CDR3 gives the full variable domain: DTGVSQNPRHKITKRGQNVTFRCDPISEHNRLYWYRQTLGQGPEFLTYFQNEAQLEKSRLLSDRFSAERPKGSFSTLEIQRTEQGDSAMYLCASSPAGTQSSYEQYFGPGTRLTVT.

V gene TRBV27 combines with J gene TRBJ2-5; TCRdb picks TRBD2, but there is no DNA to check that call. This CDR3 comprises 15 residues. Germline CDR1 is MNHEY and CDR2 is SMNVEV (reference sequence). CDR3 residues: CASSRGRYAAETQYF.

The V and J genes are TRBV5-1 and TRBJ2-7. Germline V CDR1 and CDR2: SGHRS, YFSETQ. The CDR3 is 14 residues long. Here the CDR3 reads CASSLTPDSYEQYF.

The CDR3: CASSPDYGSYEQYF. The chain recombines TRBV12-3 or TRBV12-4 with TRBJ2-7; no DNA is available, so the TRBD2 call from TCRdb remains unchecked. CDR3 length: 14 amino acids.

The CDR3 reads CAGSLWDRGGTEAFF. The chain carries TRBV28 and TRBJ1-1; TCRdb's assignment of TRBD1 cannot be checked, as there is no DNA. The CDR3 covers 15 residues. CDR1 is MDHEN, CDR2 SYDVKM, per germline. The entire variable domain, with the rest obtained from reference TRBV28 and TRBJ1-1, is as follows: DVKVTQSSRYLVKRTGEKVFLECVQDMDHENMFWYRQDPGLGLRLIYFSYDVKMKEKGDIPEGYSVSREKKERFSLILESASTNQTSMYLCAGSLWDRGGTEAFFGQGTRLTVV.

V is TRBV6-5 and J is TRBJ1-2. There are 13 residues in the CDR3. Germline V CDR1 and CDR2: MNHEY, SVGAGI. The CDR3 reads CASSYGENYGYTF.

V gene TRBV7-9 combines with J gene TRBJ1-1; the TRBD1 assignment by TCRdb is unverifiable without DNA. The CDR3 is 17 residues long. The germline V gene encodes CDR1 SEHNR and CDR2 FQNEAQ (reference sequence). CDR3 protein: CASSYGTANLVNTEAFF.

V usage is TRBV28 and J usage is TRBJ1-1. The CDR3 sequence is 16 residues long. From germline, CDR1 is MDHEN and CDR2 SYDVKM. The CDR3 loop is CASDALGHLGDTEAFF. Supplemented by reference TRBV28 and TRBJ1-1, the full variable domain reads DVKVTQSSRYLVKRTGEKVFLECVQDMDHENMFWYRQDPGLGLRLIYFSYDVKMKEKGDIPEGYSVSREKKERFSLILESASTNQTSMYLCASDALGHLGDTEAFFGQGTRLTVV.

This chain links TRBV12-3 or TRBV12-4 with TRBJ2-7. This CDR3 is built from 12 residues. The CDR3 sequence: CASSLIDYEQYF.

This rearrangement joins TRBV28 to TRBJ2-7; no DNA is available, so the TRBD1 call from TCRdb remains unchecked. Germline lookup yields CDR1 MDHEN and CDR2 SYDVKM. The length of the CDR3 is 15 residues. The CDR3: CASSSPGQGSHEQYF.

The chain's CDR3 is CSVEGAGELFF. The chain combines TRBV29-1 with TRBJ2-2. This CDR3 is built from 11 residues. Per germline, CDR1 SQVTM and CDR2 ANQGSEA.

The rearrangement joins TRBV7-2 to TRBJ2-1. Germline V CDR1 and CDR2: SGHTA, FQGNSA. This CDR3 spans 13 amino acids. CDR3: CASHSWSGDEQFF. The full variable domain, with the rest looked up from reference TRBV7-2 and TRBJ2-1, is GAGVSQSPSNKVTEKGKDVELRCDPISGHTALYWYRQSLGQGLEFLIYFQGNSAPDKSGLPSDRFSAERTGGSVSTLTIQRTQQEDSAVYLCASHSWSGDEQFFGPGTRLTVL.